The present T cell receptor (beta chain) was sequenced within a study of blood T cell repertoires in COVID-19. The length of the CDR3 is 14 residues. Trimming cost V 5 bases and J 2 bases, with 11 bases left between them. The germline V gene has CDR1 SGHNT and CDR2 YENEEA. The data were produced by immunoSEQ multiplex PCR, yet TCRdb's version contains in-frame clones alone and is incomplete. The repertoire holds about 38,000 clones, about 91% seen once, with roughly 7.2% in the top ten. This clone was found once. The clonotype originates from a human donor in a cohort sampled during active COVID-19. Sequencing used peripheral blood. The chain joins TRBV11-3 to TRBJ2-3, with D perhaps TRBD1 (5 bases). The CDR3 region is CASSLQGSTDTQYF. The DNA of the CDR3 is TGTGCCAGCAGCCTCCAGGGCTCCACAGATACGCAGTATTTT.